The entry that follows covers one TCR beta chain sequence. This entry belongs to a study of Tregs in tolerant kidney transplant recipients. This CDR3 comprises 17 residues. Germline V CDR1 and CDR2: SGHNT, YENEEA. The trim removed 1 base at V and 3 bases at J, leaving 8 bases unmatched. The repertoire was sequenced with immunoSEQ multiplex PCR; TCRdb's copy has only in-frame clones and lacks some. The data show some 66,000 clones, 92% seen once. The sequence was obtained from a human donor who received a combined kidney and bone marrow transplant. The chain joins TRBV11-3 to TRBJ2-1; 8 bases match TRBD1. Sequencing was performed on CD8+ T cells from blood, taken before the transplant. This CDR3 is CASSLAGTGRGYNEQFF. In DNA form, the CDR3 reads TGTGCCAGCAGCTTAGCGGGGACAGGCAGGGGCTACAATGAGCAGTTCTTC.